These 17 T cell receptor beta chains came from one sample sequenced in a study of OX40 agonist ivuxolimab in advanced cancers. Profiling relied on immunoSEQ multiplex PCR, and the TCRdb table lists in-frame clones only, not all of them. Of tens of thousands of clones listed, approximately 84% are singletons. The sample in question was CD4+ or CD8+ T cells sorted from blood, obtained in a trial of the OX40 agonist ivuxolimab. All receptors come from an adult with an advanced solid tumor such as melanoma, head and neck, liver or kidney cancer.

The V and J genes are TRBV7-9 and TRBJ1-2; tentative D call: TRBD1 (5 bases). The germline gives CDR1 SEHNR, CDR2 FQNEAQ (reference sequence). CDR3 length: 12 residues. Between the trimmed V and J ends, which lost 5 bases and 7 bases, there was a span of 11 bases. The DNA of the CDR3 is TGTGCCAGCAGCCCAGGAGGGGTTGGCTACACCTTC. Protein product: CASSPGGVGYTF.

The chain uses TRBV30 and TRBJ1-2, with D possibly TRBD1 on 5 matching bases. CDR1 is GTSNPN and CDR2 is SVGIG in the germline V gene (reference sequence). There are 14 residues in the CDR3. V was clipped by 2 bases and J by 3 bases, with 13 bases between them. The DNA of the CDR3 is TGTGCCTGGAGTTCAGGGACGGGGGACTATGGCTACACCTTC. The encoded protein is CAWSSGTGDYGYTF.

This chain links TRBV15 with TRBJ2-7; a weak D match, TRBD1 (5 bases). The CDR3 consists of 14 residues. V shed 1 base and J shed 6 bases, with 13 bases lying between them. Germline-derived CDR1 and CDR2 are LNHNV and YYDKDF (reference sequence). In nucleotides, the CDR3 is TGTGCCACCAGCAGAGGGAAGGGGCGCGGCGAGCAGTACTTC. Its translation is CATSRGKGRGEQYF. The full variable domain, in which reference TRBV15 and TRBJ2-7 provide the parts outside the CDR3, is DAMVIQNPRYQVTQFGKPVTLSCSQTLNHNVMYWYQQKSSQAPKLLFHYYDKDFNNEADTPDNFQSRRPNTSFCFLDIRSPGLGDTAMYLCATSRGKGRGEQYFGPGTRLTVT.

The chain combines TRBV7-3 with TRBJ1-1, with TRBD1 matching over 10 bases. V shed 5 bases and J 2 bases; nucleotides not matched to a gene: 8. There are 16 residues in the CDR3. The germline CDR1 and CDR2 sequences are SGHTA and FQGTGA. Here the CDR3 DNA reads TGTGCCAGCAGCCCGACAGGGGGCCTAGCCAACACTGAAGCTTTCTTT. Its protein product is CASSPTGGLANTEAFF.

The chain carries TRBV30 and TRBJ1-5; TRBD1 might be the D (5 bases). CDR3 length: 15 residues. Germline V CDR1 and CDR2: GTSNPN, SVGIG (reference sequence). Between the trimmed V and J ends, which lost 2 bases and 0 bases, there was a span of 11 bases. The CDR3, as DNA: TGTGCCTGGAGTTGGGGGTCGGGTAGCAATCAGCCCCAGCATTTT. Protein: CAWSWGSGSNQPQHF.

This chain links TRBV7-8 with TRBJ2-3, with 8 bases aligning to TRBD2. Per the germline V gene, CDR1 is SGHVS and CDR2 is FQNEAQ. Trimming removed 2 bases from V and 4 bases from J; junction bases left unmatched: 5. This CDR3 region has 15 residues. CDR3 region: CASSLLDGRADTQYF. DNA of the CDR3: TGTGCCAGCAGCTTATTGGACGGGAGGGCAGATACGCAGTATTTT.

The chain carries TRBV4-1 and TRBJ2-3, with no clear D. V lost 1 base and J lost 2, with 7 bases in between. The germline V gene encodes CDR1 MGHRA and CDR2 YSYEKL. There are 14 residues in the CDR3. The chain's CDR3 is CASSQAAFTDTQYF. The CDR3 region has the DNA TGCGCCAGCAGCCAAGCCGCCTTCACAGATACGCAGTATTTT.

CDR3 in DNA: TGTGCTAGTGGTTTGGTACTTCTAGGGGAAGGCAATCAGCCCCAGCATTTT. This gives the protein CASGLVLLGEGNQPQHF. The V gene is TRBV12-5, the J gene TRBJ1-5, with D tentatively TRBD1 (5 bases). Germline-derived CDR1 and CDR2 are LGHNT and FRNRAP. The germline V and J ends were trimmed by 0 bases and 2 bases, with 14 bases remaining between them. The CDR3 is 17 amino acids.

V gene TRBV28 combines with J gene TRBJ2-3, with 11 nucleotides matching TRBD2. CDR1 is MDHEN and CDR2 is SYDVKM in the germline V gene. CDR3 length: 15 amino acids. V lost 5 bases, J lost 0 bases, and 1 base stayed unmatched. The CDR3 is CASSRTSGSTDTQYF. CDR3 bases: TGTGCCAGCAGTCGGACTAGCGGGAGCACAGATACGCAGTATTTT.

V gene TRBV30 combines with J gene TRBJ2-2; 7 bases are a match to TRBD1. V shed 5 bases, J shed 4 bases, and the junction held 10 bases outside the gene matches. In germline, CDR1 is GTSNPN, CDR2 SVGIG (reference sequence). This CDR3 is 15 amino acids long. The CDR3 protein is CAWGGPSGGTGELFF. In nucleotides, the CDR3 is TGTGCCTGGGGGGGACCTTCAGGGGGCACCGGGGAGCTGTTTTTT.

In its sample, this clone was seen once. The chain recombines TRBV7-6 with TRBJ2-7; D is unresolved. Trimming removed 4 bases at V and 4 bases at J, with 8 bases between. This CDR3 region has 12 residues. Germline lookup yields CDR1 SGHVS and CDR2 FNYEAQ. The CDR3 is CASSYSGYEQYF. CDR3 sequence (DNA): TGTGCCAGCAGCTACAGTGGGTACGAGCAGTACTTC.

The chain couples TRBV6-6 to TRBJ2-3, with D perhaps TRBD1 or TRBD2 (5 bases each). Trimming left V 5 bases short and J 4 bases short, with 13 bases between. Germline lookup yields CDR1 MNHNY and CDR2 SVGAGI (reference sequence). The CDR3 loop spans 14 amino acids. Here the CDR3 DNA reads TGTGCCAGCAGTGCCGGGACCCTGCCAGATACGCAGTATTTT. As protein: CASSAGTLPDTQYF.

The chain recombines TRBV4-1 with TRBJ1-2, with D uncertain. The CDR3 covers 16 residues. Germline lookup yields CDR1 MGHRA and CDR2 YSYEKL. V shed 0 bases and J shed 4 bases, with 15 bases lying between them. The CDR3 DNA is TGCGCCAGCAGCCAAGATGTGGGAGCAGTTGTCTATGGCTACACCTTC. Protein sequence: CASSQDVGAVVYGYTF.

This rearrangement joins TRBV7-2 to TRBJ2-2, with TRBD1 as a possible D gene (6 bases). The CDR3 runs to 15 residues. Trimming left V 3 bases short and J 6 bases short, with 14 bases between. Germline V gene lookup returns CDR1 SGHTA and CDR2 FQGNSA. The CDR3 bases are TGTGCCAGCAGCTTCCTGCAGGGGATTCCCGGGGAGCTGTTTTTT. This gives the protein CASSFLQGIPGELFF.

This chain uses TRBV5-6 with TRBJ1-5; tentatively, D is TRBD1 (5 bases). The germline CDR1 and CDR2 sequences are SGHDT and YYEEEE. The length of the CDR3 is 14 residues. The V end was cut by 1 base, the J end by 5 bases, with 10 bases between. The CDR3 DNA reads TGTGCCAGCAGCTTGATAGGAGGGGATCAGCCCCAGCATTTT. Encoded protein: CASSLIGGDQPQHF.

The CDR3 sequence is CATQGLNTEAFF. The CDR3 nucleotides are TGTGCCACACAGGGATTGAACACTGAAGCTTTCTTT. The chain uses TRBV15 and TRBJ1-1; a possible D gene is TRBD1 (6 bases). V lost 9 bases, J lost 0 bases, and 8 bases lay in between. Germline V gene data show CDR1 as LNHNV and CDR2 as YYDKDF (reference sequence). CDR3 length: 12 amino acids. Supplemented by reference TRBV15 and TRBJ1-1, the full variable domain reads DAMVIQNPRYQVTQFGKPVTLSCSQTLNHNVMYWYQQKSSQAPKLLFHYYDKDFNNEADTPDNFQSRRPNTSFCFLDIRSPGLGDTAMYLCATQGLNTEAFFGQGTRLTVV.

The chain couples TRBV7-6 to TRBJ2-7; D is tentatively TRBD1 or TRBD2 (5 bases each). Trimming removed 6 bases from V and 2 bases from J, with 23 bases in between. Germline loops: CDR1 SGHVS, CDR2 FNYEAQ. This CDR3 comprises 17 residues. This CDR3 reads CASSFSLAGTATYEQYF. CDR3 in DNA: TGTGCCAGCAGTTTCTCCTTAGCCGGGACCGCTACCTACGAGCAGTACTTC.